Listed below are T cell receptor beta chains from one sample, sequenced in a study of vaccination effects on CD4 cells after COVID-19. No antigen has been assigned to these receptors. Sequenced by immunoSEQ multiplex PCR; TCRdb stores in-frame clones only, minus some. The table includes fewer than 75,000 clones, less than 80% detected once. Material: CD4+ T cells from PBMCs cultured without peptide, obtained after COVID-19 vaccination. The receptor source for this set is a human donor who received a COVID-19 vaccine. CDR3s include the opening cysteine and the closing phenylalanine or tryptophan. A D gene is named only where the DNA matches it firmly. Size is omitted from some rows. Given values are once, few, many or a class for expanded clones.

j_gene: TRBJ2-7
abundance: NA
v_gene: TRBV11-2
d_gene: NA
CDR3nt: TGTGCCAGCAGCTTAGATGTAGCGGACGTATACGAGCAGTACTTC
CDR3aa: CASSLDVADVYEQYF

j_gene: TRBJ1-2
abundance: NA
v_gene: TRBV5-4
d_gene: NA
CDR3nt: TGTGCCAGCAGCTTTACTCCTTTAGACAGGTTCTATGGCTACACCTTC
CDR3aa: CASSFTPLDRFYGYTF

j_gene: TRBJ2-3
abundance: NA
v_gene: TRBV4-2
d_gene: NA
CDR3nt: TGTGCCAGCAGCCAAGGAGGGTTTGGACGCACAGATACGCAGTATTTT
CDR3aa: CASSQGGFGRTDTQYF

j_gene: TRBJ1-2
abundance: once
v_gene: TRBV6-5
d_gene: TRBD1
CDR3nt: TGTGCCAGCAACTCCCGGGACAGGGTTGGTGGCTACACCTTC
CDR3aa: CASNSRDRVGGYTF

j_gene: TRBJ1-3
abundance: few
v_gene: TRBV3-1/TRBV3-2
d_gene: NA
CDR3nt: TGTGCCAGCAGCCCTACCTGGGACTCTAGGTCTGGAAACACCATATATTTT
CDR3aa: CASSPTWDSRSGNTIYF

j_gene: TRBJ2-6
abundance: medium-sized
v_gene: TRBV2
d_gene: NA
CDR3nt: TGTGCCAGCAGTGAAACCCGGACAGCAAGCTCTGGGGCCAACGTCCTGACTTTC
CDR3aa: CASSETRTASSGANVLTF

j_gene: TRBJ2-7
abundance: NA
v_gene: TRBV27
d_gene: NA
CDR3nt: TGTGCCAGCAGTTTACGGCAGGCCTACGAGCAGTACTTC
CDR3aa: CASSLRQAYEQYF

j_gene: TRBJ1-1
abundance: NA
v_gene: TRBV13
d_gene: NA
CDR3nt: TGTGCCAGCAGTGTCCGCTCAGGGATGGGGATGAACACTGAAGCTTTCTTT
CDR3aa: CASSVRSGMGMNTEAFF

j_gene: TRBJ2-4
abundance: NA
v_gene: TRBV11-1
d_gene: NA
CDR3nt: TGTGCCAGCAGCTTAGCAGGGGGTGGAGGATACATTCAGTACTTC
CDR3aa: CASSLAGGGGYIQYF

j_gene: TRBJ1-5
abundance: NA
v_gene: TRBV7-2
d_gene: NA
CDR3nt: TGTGCCAGCAGCCCCTGGGGCGATGGGGATCAGCCCCAGCATTTT
CDR3aa: CASSPWGDGDQPQHF

j_gene: TRBJ1-2
abundance: NA
v_gene: TRBV5-6
d_gene: TRBD1
CDR3nt: TGTGCCAGCAGCTTGTTGCTTCGGACAGGGGAAGGCTACACCTTC
CDR3aa: CASSLLLRTGEGYTF

j_gene: TRBJ2-1
abundance: NA
v_gene: TRBV4-3
d_gene: TRBD2
CDR3nt: TGCGCCAGCAGCCAAGCCGCAGCGGGGGTTGGGGGGAATGAGCAGTTCTTC
CDR3aa: CASSQAAAGVGGNEQFF

j_gene: TRBJ1-1
abundance: NA
v_gene: TRBV5-1
d_gene: NA
CDR3nt: TGCGCCAGCAGCCTCGGGGGGGTACAGAACACTGAAGCTTTCTTT
CDR3aa: CASSLGGVQNTEAFF

j_gene: TRBJ2-5
abundance: NA
v_gene: TRBV21-1
d_gene: NA
CDR3nt: TGTGCCAGCAGCGGTCGACAGGGGTTGGGGGAGACCCAGTACTTC
CDR3aa: CASSGRQGLGETQYF

j_gene: TRBJ2-3
abundance: NA
v_gene: TRBV6-5
d_gene: TRBD1
CDR3nt: TGTGCCAGCAGTCCAGGGGGAGCAGATACGCAGTATTTT
CDR3aa: CASSPGGADTQYF

j_gene: TRBJ2-7
abundance: NA
v_gene: TRBV7-9
d_gene: NA
CDR3nt: TGTGCCAGCAGCTTAGGGGAAGGGGGCGAGCAGTACTTC
CDR3aa: CASSLGEGGEQYF

j_gene: TRBJ2-1
abundance: NA
v_gene: TRBV28
d_gene: TRBD1
CDR3nt: TGTGCCAGCAGCAGACAGGGGTCACCAAATGAGCAGTTCTTC
CDR3aa: CASSRQGSPNEQFF

j_gene: TRBJ2-5
abundance: NA
v_gene: TRBV5-4
d_gene: TRBD2
CDR3nt: TGTGCCAGCAGCTTGGGAGGCCTAGCGGGAGAGACCCAGTACTTC
CDR3aa: CASSLGGLAGETQYF

j_gene: TRBJ2-7
abundance: NA
v_gene: TRBV18
d_gene: NA
CDR3nt: TGTGCCAGCTCAGCCGGGACTCTGGGTTACGAGCAGTACTTC
CDR3aa: CASSAGTLGYEQYF

j_gene: TRBJ1-3
abundance: NA
v_gene: TRBV12-3/TRBV12-4
d_gene: NA
CDR3nt: TGCGCGGGTCGGGACTGGGCTGGAAACACCATATATTTT
CDR3aa: CAGRDWAGNTIYF

j_gene: TRBJ1-6
abundance: NA
v_gene: TRBV30
d_gene: NA
CDR3nt: TGTGCCTGGAGTCAGGGTGACAGGTTGGATTCACCCCTCCACTTT
CDR3aa: CAWSQGDRLDSPLHF

j_gene: TRBJ2-7
abundance: NA
v_gene: TRBV3-1/TRBV3-2
d_gene: NA
CDR3nt: TGTGCCAGCAGCCCCCAATTCTCCGAGGAGCAGTACTTC
CDR3aa: CASSPQFSEEQYF

j_gene: TRBJ1-3
abundance: NA
v_gene: TRBV6-5
d_gene: NA
CDR3nt: TGTGCCAGCAGTCTTTCCCTGGACACCATATATTTT
CDR3aa: CASSLSLDTIYF

j_gene: TRBJ2-2
abundance: NA
v_gene: TRBV2
d_gene: TRBD2
CDR3nt: TGTGCCAGCAGTGTAAAAGCGGGGGTCGGGGAGCTGTTTTTT
CDR3aa: CASSVKAGVGELFF

j_gene: TRBJ1-5
abundance: NA
v_gene: TRBV6-5
d_gene: NA
CDR3nt: TGTGCCAGCAGTAGCGAGCAGGGGAGGGAGCATTTT
CDR3aa: CASSSEQGREHF

j_gene: TRBJ2-6
abundance: NA
v_gene: TRBV18
d_gene: NA
CDR3nt: TGTGCCAGCTCACCATCAGGAGTCTCTGGGGCCAACGTCCTGACTTTC
CDR3aa: CASSPSGVSGANVLTF

j_gene: TRBJ2-4
abundance: NA
v_gene: TRBV14
d_gene: NA
CDR3nt: TGTGCCAGCAGCCGGACAGGACTAGTTGGGCCCCTGTACTTC
CDR3aa: CASSRTGLVGPLYF

j_gene: TRBJ2-7
abundance: few
v_gene: TRBV5-4
d_gene: NA
CDR3nt: TGTGCCAGCAGTTCAGGAGGGGGGTTTTCTAGCTACGAGCAGTACTTC
CDR3aa: CASSSGGGFSSYEQYF

j_gene: TRBJ2-1
abundance: NA
v_gene: TRBV9
d_gene: TRBD2
CDR3nt: TGTGCCAGCAGCTCGAGATGGACTAGCGGACTCTACAATGAGCAGTTCTTC
CDR3aa: CASSSRWTSGLYNEQFF

j_gene: TRBJ1-2
abundance: NA
v_gene: TRBV24-1
d_gene: NA
CDR3nt: TGTGCCACCAGTGACCACAGAAGAGGGGGAACTGCCGGCTACACCTTC
CDR3aa: CATSDHRRGGTAGYTF

j_gene: TRBJ1-2
abundance: NA
v_gene: TRBV7-2
d_gene: NA
CDR3nt: TGTGCCAGCAGCTTAGTATCCACAGAAACTAACTATGGCTACACCTTC
CDR3aa: CASSLVSTETNYGYTF

j_gene: TRBJ1-4
abundance: NA
v_gene: TRBV2
d_gene: NA
CDR3nt: TGTGCCAGCAGTGAAGGGGGTCCTAATGAAAAACTGTTTTTT
CDR3aa: CASSEGGPNEKLFF

j_gene: TRBJ1-1
abundance: few
v_gene: TRBV28
d_gene: NA
CDR3nt: TGTGCCAGCAGTTTAGTCGGATACATGAACACTGAAGCTTTCTTT
CDR3aa: CASSLVGYMNTEAFF

j_gene: TRBJ2-2
abundance: once
v_gene: TRBV7-3
d_gene: NA
CDR3nt: TGTGCCAGCAGCTTAGGCACCGGGGAGCTGTTTTTT
CDR3aa: CASSLGTGELFF

j_gene: TRBJ2-3
abundance: NA
v_gene: TRBV6-5
d_gene: NA
CDR3nt: TGTGCCAGCAGTTACTCGAGGGCTAGCACAGATACGCAGTATTTT
CDR3aa: CASSYSRASTDTQYF

j_gene: TRBJ2-3
abundance: NA
v_gene: TRBV19
d_gene: NA
CDR3nt: TGTGCCAGTCGCTCACAGGGAGGTACAGATACGCAGTATTTT
CDR3aa: CASRSQGGTDTQYF

j_gene: TRBJ1-6
abundance: NA
v_gene: TRBV6-5
d_gene: NA
CDR3nt: TGTGCCAGCAGTTTGGTTATCGGCAGCATAACCCTCCACTTT
CDR3aa: CASSLVIGSITLHF

j_gene: TRBJ1-2
abundance: NA
v_gene: TRBV3-1/TRBV3-2
d_gene: NA
CDR3nt: TGTGCCAGCAGCCAAATCGGGCGGTCCTCGGTCACCTTC
CDR3aa: CASSQIGRSSVTF